This T cell receptor (beta chain) was captured in a study of blood T cell repertoires in COVID-19. Libraries were prepared by immunoSEQ multiplex PCR; TCRdb keeps only in-frame clonotypes and omits some of them. The profile shows 100,000 to 150,000 clones, 65% to 85% of them singletons. The CDR3 covers 11 residues. The germline V gene encodes CDR1 DFQATT and CDR2 SNEGSKA (reference sequence). Trimming took 5 bases from V and 12 from J, leaving 14 bases between them. This sequence originates from a man in his 70s with acute or convalescent COVID-19. Sequences were obtained from peripheral blood. This chain uses TRBV20-1 with TRBJ2-1; D might be TRBD2 (5 bases). CDR3 in DNA: TGCAGTGCTTCGGGATTCGCGGGGCAGTTCTTC. Translation: CSASGFAGQFF.